Below are 18 T cell receptor beta chains sequenced from a single sample in a study of T cell responses to AZD1222 COVID-19 vaccine. Profiled with immunoSEQ multiplex PCR; TCRdb holds only in-frame clones, not every one. The sample records 150,000 to 200,000 clones, 90% to 95% being singletons. The material was peripheral blood, obtained on day 0 of AZD1222 vaccination. The receptor source for this set is an adult in good health.

A note on this clone: Different DNA sequences within this sample yield the same CDR3. J is TRBJ2-1 and V is TRBV6-5, with TRBD2 matching over 7 bases. The CDR3 length is 15 residues. Germline CDR1 reads MNHEY; CDR2 reads SVGAGI. Unmatched junction bases numbered 8, after V lost 8 bases and J lost 1 base. Here the CDR3 DNA reads TGTGCCAGCCGATTAGCGGGTGGGTCCTACAATGAGCAGTTCTTC. Residues: CASRLAGGSYNEQFF.

The V and J genes are TRBV19 and TRBJ2-2, with TRBD1 as a possible D gene (5 bases). With 3 bases removed from V and 0 bases from J, the gap between germline ends came to 8 bases. Germline-derived CDR1 and CDR2 are LNHDA and SQIVND (reference sequence). This CDR3 comprises 15 residues. CDR3 DNA: TGTGCCAGTAGTATGGGGCAGACGAACACCGGGGAGCTGTTTTTT. This sequence encodes CASSMGQTNTGELFF.

Worth noting for this clone: The sample contains more than one DNA sequence encoding this CDR3. The chain links TRBV28 to TRBJ1-5; 8 bases agree with TRBD1. The CDR3 covers 14 residues. V shed 3 bases and J 4 bases; nucleotides not matched to a gene: 2. Germline values: CDR1 MDHEN, CDR2 SYDVKM. Here the CDR3 reads CASSFGTGNQPQHF. As DNA, the CDR3 is TGTGCCAGCAGTTTTGGGACAGGAAATCAGCCCCAGCATTTT.

The V and J genes are TRBV5-1 and TRBJ2-5, with a tentative D call TRBD1 (5 bases). This CDR3 has 16 residues. The V end was cut by 0 bases, the J end by 1 base, with 13 bases between. Germline CDR1 is SGHRS and CDR2 is YFSETQ. The CDR3 DNA reads TGCGCCAGCAGCTTGGCCCCGCAGGGCCCCCAAGAGACCCAGTACTTC. It translates to CASSLAPQGPQETQYF.

V is TRBV7-3 and J is TRBJ2-2, with D tentatively TRBD2 (5 bases). Trimming left V 5 bases short and J 7 bases short, with 20 bases between. The CDR3 is made up of 16 amino acids. Germline CDR1 SGHTA, CDR2 FQGTGA. The CDR3 sequence is CASSLGLTWGVGELFF. CDR3 sequence (DNA): TGTGCCAGCAGCCTAGGACTTACGTGGGGAGTCGGGGAGCTGTTTTTT.

The chain employs TRBV3-1 (or the pseudogene TRBV3-2) and TRBJ1-1; D is possibly TRBD1 (5 bases). The CDR3 is 14 amino acids. Germline assignment: CDR1 LGHDT and CDR2 YNNKEL (reference sequence). The V gene lost 2 bases and the J gene lost 5 bases, with 12 bases spanning the gap. The CDR3 coding sequence is TGTGCCAGCAGCCAATACTCAGGGTCGACTGAAGCTTTCTTT. Translating it yields CASSQYSGSTEAFF.

J is TRBJ2-2 and V is TRBV28; D call uncertain. V was shortened by 3 bases and J by 8 bases, with 7 bases between the two germline ends. This CDR3 is 12 amino acids long. Germline assignment: CDR1 MDHEN and CDR2 SYDVKM. CDR3 region: CASSFIYGELFF. For the CDR3, the DNA is TGTGCCAGCAGTTTCATATATGGGGAGCTGTTTTTT.

This CDR3 is CASLGLAGADGGTQYF. The CDR3 DNA reads TGTGCCAGCCTGGGACTAGCGGGAGCGGATGGCGGTACGCAGTATTTT. The genes are TRBV2 and TRBJ2-3; TRBD2 matches 14 bases. This CDR3 spans 16 amino acids. Germline loops: CDR1 SNHLY, CDR2 FYNNEI. With V trimmed by 8 bases and J by 8 bases, 12 bases remained unmatched.

The V and J genes are TRBV5-1 and TRBJ2-5, with no clear D. The V gene lost 5 bases and the J gene lost 4 bases, with 15 bases spanning the gap. Germline CDR1 reads SGHRS; CDR2 reads YFSETQ. CDR3 length equals 14 residues. As DNA, the CDR3 is TGCGCCAGCAGATTCACTAATTGGGCAGAGACCCAGTACTTC. This sequence encodes CASRFTNWAETQYF.

This chain connects TRBV27 to TRBJ1-3; D might be TRBD1 (5 bases). This CDR3 is built from 14 residues. Looked up from germline, CDR1 is MNHEY and CDR2 is SMNVEV (reference sequence). The V end was cut by 6 bases, the J end by 6 bases, with 15 bases between. The CDR3 DNA sequence: TGTGCCAGCAGCCCAGACAGAGGTACAAACACCATATATTTT. It is translated as CASSPDRGTNTIYF.

The chain has TRBV7-3 and TRBJ1-3, with 8 bases fitting TRBD1. This CDR3 has 13 amino acids. Germline values: CDR1 SGHTA, CDR2 FQGTGA. Trimming at V came to 3 bases and at J to 9 bases, leaving 4 bases not matched to a gene. CDR3 bases: TGTGCCAGCAGCTTGGACAGGGTGGGCACCATATATTTT. It is translated as CASSLDRVGTIYF.

This chain links TRBV29-1 with TRBJ2-1, with D perhaps matching TRBD2 (7 bases). Per the germline V gene, CDR1 is SQVTM and CDR2 is ANQGSEA. Trimming left V 7 bases short and J 4 bases short, with 11 bases between. The length of the CDR3 is 12 residues. The CDR3 DNA follows: TGCAGCGCCGGGGGGCTATACAATGAGCAGTTCTTC. Protein product: CSAGGLYNEQFF.

The chain links TRBV29-1 to TRBJ1-1, with no clear D. Per germline, CDR1 SQVTM and CDR2 ANQGSEA. There are 13 residues in the CDR3. The V and J ends lost 5 bases and 5 bases respectively, with 15 bases between them. The CDR3 loop reads CSVTSRLGTEAFF. The DNA for the CDR3 is TGCAGCGTTACGAGTCGGCTGGGGACTGAAGCTTTCTTT.

The rearrangement links TRBV11-2 to TRBJ1-4; 8 nucleotides agree with TRBD1. This CDR3 comprises 14 residues. The V and J ends lost 4 bases and 6 bases, in that order; junction bases with no gene match: 4. Germline CDR1 and CDR2: SGHAT and FQNNGV. Written as DNA, the CDR3 is TGTGCCAGCAGCTCGGACAGGGTCTATGAAAAACTGTTTTTT. It is translated as CASSSDRVYEKLFF.

The J gene is TRBJ2-7, the V gene TRBV7-8; D call uncertain. The CDR3 spans 14 residues. CDR1 and CDR2 from the germline V gene are SGHVS and FQNEAQ. V lost 2 bases, J lost 2 bases, and 10 bases lay in between. CDR3 nucleotides: TGTGCCAGCAGCTTATCTCCAATGACCTACGAGCAGTACTTC. Residues: CASSLSPMTYEQYF. The full variable domain, its missing parts supplied by reference TRBV7-8 and TRBJ2-7, is GAGVSQSPRYKVAKRGQDVALRCDPISGHVSLFWYQQALGQGPEFLTYFQNEAQLDKSGLPSDRFFAERPEGSVSTLKIQRTQQEDSAVYLCASSLSPMTYEQYFGPGTRLTVT.

The rearrangement joins TRBV3-1 (or the pseudogene TRBV3-2) to TRBJ2-3; D is possibly TRBD2 (5 bases). CDR1 LGHDT and CDR2 YNNKEL come from the germline V gene (reference sequence). V shed 4 bases and J shed 1 base, with 12 bases lying between them. This CDR3 contains 15 residues. CDR3 region: CASSRSAVGTDTQYF. For the CDR3, the DNA is TGTGCCAGCAGCCGATCAGCGGTGGGCACAGATACGCAGTATTTT.

V is TRBV29-1 and J is TRBJ1-2, with D tentatively TRBD1 (6 bases). This CDR3 has 14 amino acids. Trimming stripped 4 bases from V and 6 bases from J, with 18 bases between. The germline CDR1 and CDR2 sequences are SQVTM and ANQGSEA. The CDR3, as DNA: TGCAGCGTTGCGCCCAGGGGAGCGCCTAATGGCTACACCTTC. As protein: CSVAPRGAPNGYTF. The full variable domain, with the rest looked up from reference TRBV29-1 and TRBJ1-2, is SAVISQKPSRDICQRGTSLTIQCQVDSQVTMMFWYRQQPGQSLTLIATANQGSEATYESGFVIDKFPISRPNLTFSTLTVSNMSPEDSSIYLCSVAPRGAPNGYTFGSGTRLTVV.

The rearrangement joins TRBV28 to TRBJ1-1; D perhaps matches TRBD1 (6 bases). This CDR3 has 16 residues. V was pared by 6 bases and J by 1 base, with 18 bases between. CDR1 is MDHEN, CDR2 SYDVKM, per germline. The CDR3 sequence: CASSAGGGYKNTEAFF. The CDR3 nucleotides are TGTGCCAGCAGCGCCGGAGGGGGGTATAAGAACACTGAAGCTTTCTTT.